This TCR beta chain was identified in a study of cytomegalovirus exposure and HLA in healthy donors. The CDR3 covers 15 residues. V shed 7 bases and J shed 7 bases, with 22 bases lying between them. The germline V gene encodes CDR1 SQVTM and CDR2 ANQGSEA. 60 Vbeta and 13 Jbeta primers were used in PCR. Libraries were prepared by immunoSEQ multiplex PCR; TCRdb keeps only in-frame clonotypes and omits some of them. This sample has roughly 99,000 clones, with around 72% found just once. This clone was picked up one time. The gene calls are TRBV29-1 and TRBJ2-2; a possible D gene is TRBD1 (6 bases). Material for sequencing was PBMCs. The sequence was collected from a woman in her thirties or forties in good health and CMV-seropositive. The CDR3 sequence is CSAPFGGHRSGELFF. In DNA form, the CDR3 reads TGCAGCGCTCCCTTTGGGGGCCATAGGAGCGGGGAGCTGTTTTTT.